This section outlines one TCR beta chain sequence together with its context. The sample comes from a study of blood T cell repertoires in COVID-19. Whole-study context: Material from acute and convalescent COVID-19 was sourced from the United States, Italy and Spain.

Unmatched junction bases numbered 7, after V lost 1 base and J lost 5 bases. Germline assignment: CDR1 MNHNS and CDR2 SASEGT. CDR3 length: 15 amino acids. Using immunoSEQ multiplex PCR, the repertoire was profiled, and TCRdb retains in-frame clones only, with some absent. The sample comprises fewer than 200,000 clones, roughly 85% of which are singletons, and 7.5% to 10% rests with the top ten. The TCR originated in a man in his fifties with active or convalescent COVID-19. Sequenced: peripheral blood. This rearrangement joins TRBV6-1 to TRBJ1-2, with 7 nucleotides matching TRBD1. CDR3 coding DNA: TGTGCCAGCAGTGAAGTCTTGGGACAGACATATGGCTACACCTTC. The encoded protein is CASSEVLGQTYGYTF.